Listed below are T cell receptor beta chains from one sample, sequenced in a study of CD8 T cells in Susac syndrome. TCRdb re-called the immunoSEQ multiplex PCR reads with MiXCR, one entry per CDR3 protein. The table includes hundreds of thousands of distinct CDR3 sequences, about 96% detected once. The sequenced material came from CD4+ T cells from PBMCs. These receptors were collected from a human donor with Susac syndrome. The CDR3 runs from the conserved cysteine through the conserved F or W. The D gene is left open where the match is weak. Size tells how often a clone was seen (once, few, many) or the class of an expanded clone, and some rows leave it out.

size	V	J	D	CDR3	DNA
NA	TRBV6-5	TRBJ1-2	TRBD1	CASSHRGNYGYTF	TGTGCCAGCAGTCACAGGGGAAACTATGGCTACACCTTC
once	TRBV6-4	TRBJ2-2	NA	CASSDGRRDNTGELFF	TGTGCCAGCAGTGACGGGCGGAGGGATAACACCGGGGAGCTGTTTTTT
NA	TRBV23-1	TRBJ2-7	NA	CASSRFHRAIPYEQYF	TGCGCCAGCAGTCGATTCCACAGGGCGATACCCTACGAGCAGTACTTC
NA	TRBV30	TRBJ2-7	TRBD2	CAWSVRLAGGQEQYF	TGTGCCTGGAGTGTACGTTTAGCGGGAGGGCAAGAGCAGTACTTC
NA	TRBV5-6	TRBJ2-7	NA	CASSRQLRQEQYF	TGTGCCAGCAGCCGCCAACTTAGACAGGAGCAGTACTTC
NA	TRBV5-1	TRBJ2-7	NA	CASSFSGGSAHEQYF	TGCGCCAGCAGCTTCAGTGGGGGGTCGGCCCACGAGCAGTACTTC
NA	TRBV24-1	TRBJ1-5	NA	CATSDTGTPQHF	TGTGCCACCAGTGACACCGGGACCCCCCAGCATTTT
NA	TRBV27	TRBJ2-1	NA	CASIAGDSRGHGQFF	TGTGCCAGCATAGCCGGGGACTCCCGGGGCCATGGGCAGTTCTTC
NA	TRBV27	TRBJ2-3	NA	CASSSEGAGEEDTQYF	TGTGCCAGCAGTTCGGAGGGGGCGGGAGAGGAGGATACGCAGTATTTT
NA	TRBV19	TRBJ2-5	TRBD2	CASQAGGETQYF	TGTGCCAGTCAAGCGGGAGGAGAGACCCAGTACTTC
NA	TRBV20-1	TRBJ2-3	TRBD2	CSAAPGLAGAGDTQYF	TGCAGTGCTGCACCCGGACTAGCGGGAGCGGGAGATACGCAGTATTTT
NA	TRBV12-3/TRBV12-4	TRBJ2-7	NA	CASSLWGKGFSSYEQYF	TGTGCCAGCAGTTTGTGGGGGAAGGGCTTTAGCTCCTACGAGCAGTACTTC
NA	TRBV7-3	TRBJ2-1	NA	CASSLSTGRGEQFF	TGTGCCAGCAGCCTAAGCACAGGGAGGGGTGAGCAGTTCTTC
NA	TRBV7-2	TRBJ2-7	TRBD2	CASSFGYGRGSYEQYF	TGTGCCAGCAGCTTCGGTTACGGGAGGGGATCCTACGAGCAGTACTTC
NA	TRBV7-9	TRBJ2-1	TRBD1	CASSSGQGSSNEQFF	TGTGCCAGCAGCTCGGGACAGGGGTCCTCCAATGAGCAGTTCTTC